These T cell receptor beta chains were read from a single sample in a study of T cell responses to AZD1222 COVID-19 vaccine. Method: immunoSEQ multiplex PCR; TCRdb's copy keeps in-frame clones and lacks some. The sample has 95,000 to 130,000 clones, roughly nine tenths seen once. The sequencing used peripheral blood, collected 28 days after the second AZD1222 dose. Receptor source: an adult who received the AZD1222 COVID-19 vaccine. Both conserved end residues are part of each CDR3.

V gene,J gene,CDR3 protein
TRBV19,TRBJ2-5,CASSIDSPGTQYF
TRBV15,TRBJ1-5,CATSIIYRGDQPQHF
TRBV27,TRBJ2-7,CASRSRDSDEQYF
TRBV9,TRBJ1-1,CASSVAPAGEAFF
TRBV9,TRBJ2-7,CASSVEGQGAYEQYF
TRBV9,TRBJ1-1,CASSGDGMNTEAFF
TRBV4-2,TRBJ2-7,CASSQDQSESYEQYF
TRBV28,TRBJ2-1,CASITGSYNEQFF
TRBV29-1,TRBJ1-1,CSVETTGLNTEAFF
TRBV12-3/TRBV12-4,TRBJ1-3,CASSFEGGNTIYF
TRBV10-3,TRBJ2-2,CAISLTSGPNTGELFF
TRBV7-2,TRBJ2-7,CASSLTGTRSYEQYF
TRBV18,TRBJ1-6,CASSPRDGNSPLHF
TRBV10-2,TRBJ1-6,CASSDRTVRYNSPLHF
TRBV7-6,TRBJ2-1,CASSLAADRLGQGYNEQFF
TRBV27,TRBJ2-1,CASKALAGHNEQFF
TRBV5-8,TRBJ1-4,CASSLGDRGGEKLFF
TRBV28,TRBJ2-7,CASSSLAGPNYEQYF
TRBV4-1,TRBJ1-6,CASSLLFGPTDSYNSPLHF
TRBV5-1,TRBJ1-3,CASSWDSAGNTIYF
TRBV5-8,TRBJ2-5,CASTKAGGPGETQYF
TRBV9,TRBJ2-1,CASSVGGGTNYEQFF
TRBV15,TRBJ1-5,CATSRPQQGNQPQHF
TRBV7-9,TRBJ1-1,CASSLQGAEAFF
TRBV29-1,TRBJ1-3,CSVRSNSGNTIYF
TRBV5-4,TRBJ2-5,CASSFPSGGQETQYF
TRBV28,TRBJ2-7,CASSWGASSYEQYF
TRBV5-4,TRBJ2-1,CASSPGREVNEQFF
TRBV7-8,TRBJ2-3,CASSLVASGREITDTQYF
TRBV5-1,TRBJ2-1,CASSLPPSGMDEQFF
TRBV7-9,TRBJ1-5,CASSLEVWQVSNQPQHF
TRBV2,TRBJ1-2,CASSELWGWRGYTF
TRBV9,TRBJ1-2,CASSFGTVLYGYTF
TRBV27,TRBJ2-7,CASSRRGWGFSTGETYEQYF
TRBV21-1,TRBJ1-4,CASRRNDRVPHEKLFF
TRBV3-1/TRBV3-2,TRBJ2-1,CASNITAGMVSYNEQFF
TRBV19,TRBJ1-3,CASSETGSRFSGNTIYF
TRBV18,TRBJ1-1,CASSPGGGYEAFF
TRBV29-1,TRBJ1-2,CSVDRGGSADYGYTF
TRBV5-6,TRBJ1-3,CASSLAWGIAGNTIYF
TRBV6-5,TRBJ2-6,CASSYRVSGANVLTF
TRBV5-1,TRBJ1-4,CASSLVHPEPRTFNEKLFF
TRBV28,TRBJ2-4,CASSLPVRGTTKNIQYF
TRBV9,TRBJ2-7,CASSALGAGGPHEQYF
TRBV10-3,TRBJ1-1,CAIRDGIYTEAFF
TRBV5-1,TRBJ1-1,CASRVGQNTEAFF
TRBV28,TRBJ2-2,CASSFHGSTGELFF
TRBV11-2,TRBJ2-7,CASSPLGSGSTYEQYF
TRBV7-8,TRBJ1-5,CASSLISGVNNQPQHF
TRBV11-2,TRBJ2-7,CASSPTVTYEQYF
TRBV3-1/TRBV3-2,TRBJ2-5,CASSQDYGSGIVETQYF
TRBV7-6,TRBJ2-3,CASSGTSGRPTDTQYF
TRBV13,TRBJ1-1,CASSWDRGNTEAFF
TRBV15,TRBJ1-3,CATSRDGTPGNTIYF